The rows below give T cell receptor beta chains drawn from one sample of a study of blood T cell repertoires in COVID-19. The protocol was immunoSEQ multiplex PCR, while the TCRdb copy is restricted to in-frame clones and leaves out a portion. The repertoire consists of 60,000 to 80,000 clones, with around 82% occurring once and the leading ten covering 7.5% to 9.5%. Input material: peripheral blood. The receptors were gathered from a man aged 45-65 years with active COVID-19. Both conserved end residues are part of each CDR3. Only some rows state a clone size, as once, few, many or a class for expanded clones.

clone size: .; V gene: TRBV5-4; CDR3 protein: CASSPRGATNEKLFF
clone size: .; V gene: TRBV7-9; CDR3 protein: CASSPAGREQYF
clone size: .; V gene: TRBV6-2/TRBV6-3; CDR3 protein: CASSYGGSNQPQHF
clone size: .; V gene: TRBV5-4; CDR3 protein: CASSLTSGSADTQYF
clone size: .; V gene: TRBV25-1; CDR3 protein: CASSMSSGGTDTQYF
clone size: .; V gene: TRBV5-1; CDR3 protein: CASSLGGRVEDTQYF
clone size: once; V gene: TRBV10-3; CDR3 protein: CAISDVQNTDTQYF
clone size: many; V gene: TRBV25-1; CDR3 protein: CASGQGFQPQHF
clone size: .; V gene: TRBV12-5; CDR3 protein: CASGLVPDTASGNTIYF
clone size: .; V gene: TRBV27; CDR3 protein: CASSARDQPQHF
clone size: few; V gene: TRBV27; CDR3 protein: CASSWRGAYEQYF
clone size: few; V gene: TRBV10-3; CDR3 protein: CAISPGLAGYEQYF
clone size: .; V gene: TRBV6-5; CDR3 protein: CASSYDHGRPYEQYF
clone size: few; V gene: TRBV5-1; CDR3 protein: CASSNAGTGSYEQYF
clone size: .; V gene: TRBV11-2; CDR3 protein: CASSPIRGPDTQYF
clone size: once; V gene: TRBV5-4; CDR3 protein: CASSLLSSNEQFF
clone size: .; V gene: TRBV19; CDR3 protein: CASRRTGAQETQYF
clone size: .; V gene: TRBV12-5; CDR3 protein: CASGLRQLNTGELFF
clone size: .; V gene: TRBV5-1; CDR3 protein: CASSLEQGPYGYTF
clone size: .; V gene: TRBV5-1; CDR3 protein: CASSLQGTDTQYF
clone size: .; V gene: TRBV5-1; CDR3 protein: CASSPGTVEAFF
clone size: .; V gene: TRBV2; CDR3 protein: CASMARREGRKLFF
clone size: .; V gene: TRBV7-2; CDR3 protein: CASSLAGREETQYF
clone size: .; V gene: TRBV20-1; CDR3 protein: CSAPGVPEAFF
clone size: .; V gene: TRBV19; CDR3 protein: CASSIWSQSGIEQFF
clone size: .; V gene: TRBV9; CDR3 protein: CASSVGGSLTYGYTF
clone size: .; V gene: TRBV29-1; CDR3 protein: CSVGQETYEQYF
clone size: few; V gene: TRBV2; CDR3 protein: CASRDIGGPGYTF
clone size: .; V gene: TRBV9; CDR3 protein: CASSGGTGRAEAFF
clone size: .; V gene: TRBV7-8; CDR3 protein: CASSLPIGGATDTQYF
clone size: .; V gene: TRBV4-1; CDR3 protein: CASSQAEQPRAYNEQFF
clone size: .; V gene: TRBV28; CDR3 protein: CASSLQNNQPQHF